The clone carrying this T cell receptor beta chain has only a few counts. The data were taken from a study of T cell repertoires in ileal Crohn's disease. Eligibility required adulthood, ileal or ileocolonic Crohn's disease and indicated ileocolonic resection. The repertoire was sequenced with immunoSEQ multiplex PCR; TCRdb's copy has only in-frame clones and lacks some. The data contain about 14,000 clones, 70% of them singletons. The ends lost 4 bases at V and 7 bases at J; junction bases unmatched: 0. CDR3 length: 14 amino acids. CDR1 MNHEY and CDR2 SVGAGI come from the germline V gene. V is TRBV6-5 and J is TRBJ1-6, with 11 bases lining up with TRBD1. This receptor was taken from an adult with Crohn's disease. Sample: ileal tissue. In DNA form, the CDR3 reads TGTGCCAGCAGTTGGGACAGGGGGAATTCACCCCTCCACTTT. It codes for CASSWDRGNSPLHF.